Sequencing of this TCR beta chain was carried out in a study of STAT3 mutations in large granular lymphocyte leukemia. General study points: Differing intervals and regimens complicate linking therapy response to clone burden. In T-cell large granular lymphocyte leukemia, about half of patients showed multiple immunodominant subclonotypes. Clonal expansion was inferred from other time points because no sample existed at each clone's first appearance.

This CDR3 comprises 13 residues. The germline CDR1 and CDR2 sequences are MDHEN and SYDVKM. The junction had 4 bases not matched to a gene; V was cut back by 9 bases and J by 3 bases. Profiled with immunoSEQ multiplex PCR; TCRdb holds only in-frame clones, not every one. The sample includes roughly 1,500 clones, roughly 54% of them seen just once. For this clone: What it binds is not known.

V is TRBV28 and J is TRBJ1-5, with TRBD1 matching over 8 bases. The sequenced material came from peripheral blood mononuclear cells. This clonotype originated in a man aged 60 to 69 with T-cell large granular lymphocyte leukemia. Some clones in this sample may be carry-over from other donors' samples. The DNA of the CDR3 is TGTGCCAGTAGGACAGGGCCCAATCAGCCCCAGCATTTT. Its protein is CASRTGPNQPQHF.